The clone carrying this T cell receptor (beta chain) was detected only a few times. The CDR3 sequence is 16 residues long. The ends were cut back, 1 base at V and 0 bases at J, with 11 bases in the middle. Germline V CDR1 and CDR2: MGHRA, YSYEKL. The sample originates from a study of shared clonotypes between healthy human individuals. Around 29,000 T cell genomes, or about 290 ng DNA, went into unsorted PBMC replicate PCRs. Profiling relied on immunoSEQ multiplex PCR, and the TCRdb table lists in-frame clones only, not all of them. The sample shows hundreds of thousands of clones, around 81% of them seen only once.

The chain couples TRBV4-1 to TRBJ2-3; D perhaps matches TRBD2 (5 bases). Sample: PBMCs. The sequence was obtained from a woman between 35 and 50 years old in good health. Some clones in this sample may be carry-over from other donors' samples. For the CDR3, the DNA is TGCGCCAGCAGCCAAGGAGGGCGGGTGAGCACAGATACGCAGTATTTT. Translating gives CASSQGGRVSTDTQYF.